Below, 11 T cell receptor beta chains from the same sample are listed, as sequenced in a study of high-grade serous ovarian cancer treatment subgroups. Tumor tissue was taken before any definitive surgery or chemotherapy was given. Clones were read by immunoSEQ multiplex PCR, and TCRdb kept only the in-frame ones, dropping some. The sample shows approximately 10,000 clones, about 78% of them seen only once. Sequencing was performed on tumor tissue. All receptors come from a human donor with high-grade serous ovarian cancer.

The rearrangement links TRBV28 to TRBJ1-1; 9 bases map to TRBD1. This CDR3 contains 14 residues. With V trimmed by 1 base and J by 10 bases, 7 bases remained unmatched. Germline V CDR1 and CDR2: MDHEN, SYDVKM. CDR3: CASSLLGGGQGAFF. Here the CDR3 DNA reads TGTGCCAGCAGTTTATTGGGTGGGGGACAGGGAGCTTTCTTT.

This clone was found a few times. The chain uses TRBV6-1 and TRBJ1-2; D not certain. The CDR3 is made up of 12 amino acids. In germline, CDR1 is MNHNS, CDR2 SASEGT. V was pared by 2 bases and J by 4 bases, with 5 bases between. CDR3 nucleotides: TGTGCCAGCAGTGAAACCAGCTATGGCTACACCTTC. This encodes CASSETSYGYTF.

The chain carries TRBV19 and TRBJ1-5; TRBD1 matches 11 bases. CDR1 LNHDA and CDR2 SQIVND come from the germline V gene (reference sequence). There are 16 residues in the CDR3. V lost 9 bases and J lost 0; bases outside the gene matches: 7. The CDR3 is CASRDRGSNSNQPQHF. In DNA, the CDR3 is TGTGCCAGCAGGGACAGGGGGAGCAATAGCAATCAGCCCCAGCATTTT.

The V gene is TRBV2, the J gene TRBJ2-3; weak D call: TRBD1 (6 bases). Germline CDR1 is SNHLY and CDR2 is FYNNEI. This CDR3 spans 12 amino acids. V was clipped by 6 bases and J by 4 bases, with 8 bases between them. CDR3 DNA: TGTGCCAGCAGAGGGGGTGCAGATACGCAGTATTTT. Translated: CASRGGADTQYF.

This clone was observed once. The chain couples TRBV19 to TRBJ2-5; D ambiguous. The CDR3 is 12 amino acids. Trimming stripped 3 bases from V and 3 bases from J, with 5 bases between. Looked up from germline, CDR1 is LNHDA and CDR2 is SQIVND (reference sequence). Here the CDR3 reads CASSMRKETQYF. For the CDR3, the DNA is TGTGCCAGTAGTATGAGGAAAGAGACCCAGTACTTC.

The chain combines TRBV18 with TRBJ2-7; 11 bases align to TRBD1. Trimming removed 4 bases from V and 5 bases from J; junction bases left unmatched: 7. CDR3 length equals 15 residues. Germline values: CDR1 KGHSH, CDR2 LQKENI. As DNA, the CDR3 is TGTGCCAGCTCACTACCGGGACAGGGGGGAAACGAGCAGTACTTC. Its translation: CASSLPGQGGNEQYF. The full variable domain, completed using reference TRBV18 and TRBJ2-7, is NAGVMQNPRHLVRRRGQEARLRCSPMKGHSHVYWYRQLPEEGLKFMVYLQKENIIDESGMPKERFSAEFPKEGPSILRIQQVVRGDSAAYFCASSLPGQGGNEQYFGPGTRLTVT.

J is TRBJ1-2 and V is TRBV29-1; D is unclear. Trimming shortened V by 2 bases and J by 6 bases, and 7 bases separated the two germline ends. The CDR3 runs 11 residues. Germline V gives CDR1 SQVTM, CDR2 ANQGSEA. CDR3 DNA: TGCAGCGTTGAATGGGCGGATGGCTACACCTTC. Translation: CSVEWADGYTF.

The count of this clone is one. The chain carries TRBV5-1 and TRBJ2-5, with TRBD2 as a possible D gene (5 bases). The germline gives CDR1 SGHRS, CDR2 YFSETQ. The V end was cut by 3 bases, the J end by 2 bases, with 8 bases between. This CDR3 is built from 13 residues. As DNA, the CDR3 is TGCGCCAGCAGCTCAGGAGGTCAAGAGACCCAGTACTTC. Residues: CASSSGGQETQYF.

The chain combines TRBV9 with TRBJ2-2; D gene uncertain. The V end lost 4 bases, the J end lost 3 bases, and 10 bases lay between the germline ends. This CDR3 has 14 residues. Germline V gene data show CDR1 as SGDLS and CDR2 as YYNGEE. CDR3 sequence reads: CASSPRLDTGELFF. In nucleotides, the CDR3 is TGTGCCAGCAGCCCCCGACTGGACACCGGGGAGCTGTTTTTT.

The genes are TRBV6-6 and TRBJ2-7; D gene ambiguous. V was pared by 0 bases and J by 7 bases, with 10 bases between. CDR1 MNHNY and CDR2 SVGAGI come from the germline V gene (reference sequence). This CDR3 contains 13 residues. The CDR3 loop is CASSYSYGDEQYF. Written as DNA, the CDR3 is TGTGCCAGCAGTTACTCCTACGGCGATGAGCAGTACTTC.

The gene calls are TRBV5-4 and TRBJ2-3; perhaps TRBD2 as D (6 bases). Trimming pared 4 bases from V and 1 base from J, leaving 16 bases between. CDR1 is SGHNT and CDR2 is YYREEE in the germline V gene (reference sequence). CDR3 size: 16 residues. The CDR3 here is CASSQKGWRGTDTQYF. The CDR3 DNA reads TGTGCCAGCAGCCAAAAGGGGTGGAGGGGCACAGATACGCAGTATTTT.